These 27 T cell receptor beta chains originate from one sample sequenced in a study of response to subunit inactivated influenza vaccine. From the RT-PCR reads, TCRdb called clonotypes with MiXCR, one entry per CDR3 protein. Of about 190,000 distinct CDR3 sequences listed, roughly an eighth are singletons. The sequences come from CD8+ T cells sorted from PBMCs, collected around 5 days after vaccination. These receptors all come from a man over 45 who received an inactivated influenza vaccine.

In this sample, this clonotype turned up a few times. The V gene is TRBV27, the J gene TRBJ2-3, with no clear D. CDR3 length: 13 amino acids. CDR1 and CDR2 from the germline V gene are MNHEY and SMNVEV (reference sequence). The V end lost 1 base, the J end lost 4 bases, and 6 bases lay between the germline ends. The CDR3 reads CASSLWAPDTQYF. For the CDR3, the DNA is TGTGCCAGCAGTTTATGGGCCCCAGATACGCAGTATTTT.

This clonotype was observed a few times. The chain recombines TRBV4-1 with TRBJ1-1, with D possibly matching TRBD1 (6 bases). CDR3 length equals 13 residues. CDR1 is MGHRA and CDR2 is YSYEKL in the germline V gene. V lost 3 bases and J lost 8, with 13 bases in between. The CDR3 coding sequence is TGCGCCAGCAGCCACCCCGGACAGCTAGAAGCTTTCTTT. Its protein product is CASSHPGQLEAFF.

The chain has TRBV28 and TRBJ2-4; D gene ambiguous. Germline CDR1 MDHEN, CDR2 SYDVKM. The CDR3 runs 15 residues. Trimming took 5 bases from V and 0 from J, leaving 11 bases between them. CDR3 in DNA: TGTGCCAGCAGTCCCGCGTCCCTAGCCAAAAACATTCAGTACTTC. Protein product: CASSPASLAKNIQYF.

The rearrangement links TRBV30 to TRBJ2-1; TRBD2 matches 10 bases. Germline values: CDR1 GTSNPN, CDR2 SVGIG (reference sequence). There are 15 residues in the CDR3. V lost 0 bases and J lost 12; bases outside the gene matches: 11. CDR3 nucleotide sequence: TGTGCCTGGAGTGTACTTCTAGCGGGAGTTCTCACGCAGTTCTTC. Encoded protein: CAWSVLLAGVLTQFF.

The chain couples TRBV7-3 to TRBJ2-5, with D possibly matching TRBD1 (5 bases). The CDR3 sequence is 15 residues long. V lost 2 bases to trimming and J lost 4 bases, with 14 bases between them. Germline loops: CDR1 SGHTA, CDR2 FQGTGA. CDR3 DNA sequence: TGTGCCAGCAGCTTAGGGTTGACAGCTTTAGAGACCCAGTACTTC. This codes for CASSLGLTALETQYF.

This clonotype was seen a few times. The V call is TRBV4-2, the J call TRBJ2-2, with 8 bases aligning to TRBD2. The CDR3 is made up of 15 amino acids. Germline trimming cut 1 base from V and 3 bases from J; bases unmatched to any gene: 1. The germline V gene encodes CDR1 LGHNA and CDR2 YNFKEQ. Written as DNA, the CDR3 is TGTGCCAGCAGCCAAGCGGGACTAGACACCGGGGAGCTGTTTTTT. Translating gives CASSQAGLDTGELFF.

The J gene is TRBJ2-3, the V gene TRBV6-2 or TRBV6-3, with TRBD2 matching 9 bases. The junction had 7 bases not matched to a gene; V was cut back by 5 bases and J by 10 bases. CDR3 length: 13 amino acids. Germline CDR1 MNHEY, CDR2 SVGEGT. This CDR3 is CASSGGGAGSQYF. CDR3 sequence (DNA): TGTGCCAGCAGTGGCGGGGGGGCAGGATCGCAGTATTTT.

This clonotype turned up a few times. This chain links TRBV13 with TRBJ2-7; a possible D gene is TRBD1 (5 bases). The germline V gene encodes CDR1 PRHDT and CDR2 FYEKMQ (reference sequence). Trimming cost V 5 bases and J 2 bases, with 10 bases left between them. The CDR3 is 13 amino acids. The CDR3 here is CASSNRQPYEQYF. In nucleotides, the CDR3 is TGTGCCAGCAGCAATAGACAGCCCTACGAGCAGTACTTC.

This clonotype occurred once. The DNA for the CDR3 is TGTGCCTGGAGGGGATACACTGAAGCTTTCTTT. It yields the protein CAWRGYTEAFF. The rearrangement links TRBV30 to TRBJ1-1; D not certain. CDR1 and CDR2 from the germline V gene are GTSNPN and SVGIG (reference sequence). V was pared by 3 bases and J by 3 bases, with 5 bases between. There are 11 residues in the CDR3.

This clonotype was seen at least ten times. The V gene is TRBV6-2 or TRBV6-3, the J gene TRBJ2-1; 12 bases align to TRBD2. With V trimmed by 6 bases and J by 4 bases, 4 bases remained unmatched. The germline V gene has CDR1 MNHEY and CDR2 SVGEGT. The CDR3 sequence is 15 residues long. The CDR3 spells CASSPTSGGYNEQFF. CDR3 DNA: TGTGCCAGCAGCCCGACTAGCGGGGGTTACAATGAGCAGTTCTTC.

This clonotype was seen a handful of times. This chain's CDR3 is CASSSLAGGPGDTQYF. The CDR3 DNA reads TGTGCCAGCAGTTCACTAGCGGGAGGGCCAGGGGATACGCAGTATTTT. The chain joins TRBV28 to TRBJ2-3; 13 bases map to TRBD2. With V trimmed by 4 bases and J by 6 bases, 7 bases remained unmatched. Germline V gene data show CDR1 as MDHEN and CDR2 as SYDVKM. The CDR3 covers 16 residues.

This clonotype was seen more than once but under ten times. This chain joins TRBV29-1 and TRBJ2-4, with 11 nucleotides matching TRBD1. CDR3 length: 15 amino acids. The V gene end was trimmed by 6 bases and the J gene end by 8 bases; junction bases not matched to a gene: 12. The germline V gene encodes CDR1 SQVTM and CDR2 ANQGSEA. In DNA, the CDR3 is TGCAGCGTCCAGGCGGCTGGACAGGGGGCGTACATTCAGTACTTC. It encodes CSVQAAGQGAYIQYF. Filled out from reference TRBV29-1 and TRBJ2-4, the complete variable domain reads SAVISQKPSRDICQRGTSLTIQCQVDSQVTMMFWYRQQPGQSLTLIATANQGSEATYESGFVIDKFPISRPNLTFSTLTVSNMSPEDSSIYLCSVQAAGQGAYIQYFGAGTRLSVL.

This clonotype came up a few times. The chain links TRBV5-4 to TRBJ2-7; D is undetermined. The germline V gene has CDR1 SGHNT and CDR2 YYREEE (reference sequence). Trimming shortened V by 0 bases and J by 1 base, and 8 bases separated the two germline ends. The CDR3 length is 14 residues. The CDR3 region is CASSLEIWSYEQYF. The CDR3 region has the DNA TGTGCCAGCAGCTTGGAGATATGGTCCTACGAGCAGTACTTC.

With regard to this clonotype: Relative to the germline gene, one junction end is altered; a read error may explain this. V and J are TRBV12-3 or TRBV12-4 and TRBJ1-5; no definite D call. The CDR3 sequence is 16 residues long. The CDR3 here is CASSLVLMGFDQPQHF. CDR3 in DNA: TGTGCCAGCAGTCTAGTGCTTATGGGGTTTGACCAGCCACAGCATTTT.

The rearrangement joins TRBV5-1 to TRBJ1-3; D might be TRBD1 (6 bases). Germline CDR1 reads SGHRS; CDR2 reads YFSETQ. The CDR3 has 15 residues. V lost 4 bases and J 6 bases, leaving 17 bases between the germline ends. CDR3 sequence: CASSVGWTVENTIYF. The CDR3 DNA is TGCGCCAGCAGCGTGGGCTGGACAGTGGAAAACACCATATATTTT.

The gene calls are TRBV6-5 and TRBJ2-5; D gene unclear. The V and J ends lost 2 bases and 4 bases respectively, with 11 bases between them. Germline assignment: CDR1 MNHEY and CDR2 SVGAGI. CDR3 length: 14 residues. The CDR3 DNA sequence: TGTGCCAGCAGTTACGGAGCGATCTCAGAGACCCAGTACTTC. Its protein is CASSYGAISETQYF.

This clonotype was recorded a few times. The CDR3 sequence: CASSLSGFTDTQYF. The CDR3 region has the DNA TGTGCCAGCAGTTTGTCGGGCTTTACAGATACGCAGTATTTT. The chain joins TRBV28 to TRBJ2-3; D is unclear. Trimming stripped 3 bases from V and 3 bases from J, with 10 bases between. The CDR3 contains 14 residues. Germline V gene sequence: CDR1 MDHEN, CDR2 SYDVKM.

About this clonotype: A single base separates this from a much larger clone, so it may be a read error. The chain links TRBV29-1 to TRBJ2-2, with D perhaps matching TRBD1 (6 bases). CDR1 and CDR2 (germline): SQVTM, ANQGSEA. The CDR3 length is 12 residues. Trimming stripped 6 bases from V and 3 bases from J, with 8 bases between. The DNA for the CDR3 is TGCAGCGTGTACAGGGACACCGGGGAGCTGTTTTTT. Translating it yields CSVYRDTGELFF.

This clonotype was observed a few times. The chain combines TRBV9 with TRBJ2-6; D possibly corresponds to TRBD2 (7 bases). CDR1 is SGDLS, CDR2 YYNGEE, per germline. V was pared by 5 bases and J by 4 bases, with 16 bases between. The CDR3 loop spans 16 amino acids. The CDR3 region has the DNA TGTGCCAGCAGTGACCGGGGGGCGCTGGGGGCCAACGTCCTGACTTTC. Protein product: CASSDRGALGANVLTF. The complete variable domain, with remaining parts taken from reference TRBV9 and TRBJ2-6, reads DSGVTQTPKHLITATGQRVTLRCSPRSGDLSVYWYQQSLDQGLQFLIQYYNGEERAKGNILERFSAQQFPDLHSELNLSSLELGDSALYFCASSDRGALGANVLTFGAGSRLTVL.

This clonotype was observed at least ten times. This chain joins TRBV20-1 and TRBJ2-7, with 8 positions matching TRBD1. V trimming: 1 base; J trimming: 0 bases; junction bases outside the gene matches: 5. From germline, CDR1 is DFQATT and CDR2 SNEGSKA (reference sequence). This CDR3 contains 15 residues. This CDR3 is CSARVMGQASYEQYF. CDR3 coding DNA: TGCAGTGCTAGAGTTATGGGACAGGCCTCCTACGAGCAGTACTTC.

This clonotype was counted only a few times. The chain has TRBV29-1 and TRBJ2-5; D is perhaps TRBD1 or TRBD2 (5 bases each). The V gene lost 3 bases and the J gene lost 5 bases, with 10 bases spanning the gap. Germline-derived CDR1 and CDR2 are SQVTM and ANQGSEA. The CDR3 has 12 residues. The CDR3 reads CSVDGDPETQYF. The CDR3, as DNA: TGCAGCGTTGACGGGGACCCGGAGACCCAGTACTTC.

The chain carries TRBV7-6 and TRBJ2-1, with D maybe TRBD2 (6 bases). This CDR3 region has 15 residues. CDR1 and CDR2 (germline): SGHVS, FNYEAQ. Trimming left V 3 bases short and J 5 bases short, with 14 bases between. Here the CDR3 reads CASSFSGGGHNEQFF. CDR3 coding DNA: TGTGCCAGCAGCTTTTCTGGGGGAGGCCACAATGAGCAGTTCTTC.

The chain carries TRBV20-1 and TRBJ2-7; no firm D call. This CDR3 spans 14 amino acids. Germline V gene data show CDR1 as DFQATT and CDR2 as SNEGSKA (reference sequence). V was shortened by 0 bases and J by 2 bases, with 11 bases between the two germline ends. CDR3 in amino acids: CSARDLSGPYEQYF. Written as DNA, the CDR3 is TGCAGTGCTAGAGACCTCAGTGGTCCCTACGAGCAGTACTTC.

This clonotype showed up just a few times. This chain links TRBV6-5 with TRBJ2-3; D gene unclear. Germline V gives CDR1 MNHEY, CDR2 SVGAGI. The length of the CDR3 is 14 residues. V lost 2 bases and J 0 bases, leaving 6 bases between the germline ends. CDR3 in amino acids: CASSYRQSTDTQYF. The CDR3 region has the DNA TGTGCCAGCAGTTACCGTCAGAGCACAGATACGCAGTATTTT.

A few counts support this clonotype. The chain joins TRBV11-2 to TRBJ2-7; 9 bases align to TRBD1. CDR3 size: 18 residues. Unmatched junction bases numbered 16, after V lost 4 bases and J lost 3 bases. In germline, CDR1 is SGHAT, CDR2 FQNNGV. For the CDR3, the DNA is TGTGCCAGCAGCTACAACCTCTTACTGGGACAGGGCCGCTACGAGCAGTACTTC. Translated: CASSYNLLLGQGRYEQYF. Full variable domain (missing parts from reference TRBV11-2 and TRBJ2-7): EAGVAQSPRYKIIEKRQSVAFWCNPISGHATLYWYQQILGQGPKLLIQFQNNGVVDDSQLPKDRFSAERLKGVDSTLKIQPAKLEDSAVYLCASSYNLLLGQGRYEQYFGPGTRLTVT.

The CDR3, as DNA: TGTGCCAGCATTCTTTTTACGTCGGACAGGGGGCCGAATGGCAATCAGCCCCAGCATTTT. Its protein product is CASILFTSDRGPNGNQPQHF. The chain links TRBV21-1 to TRBJ1-5; the table calls TRBD1, which could not be checked here. TRBV21-1 is assigned pseudogene status. CDR3 length: 20 residues.

This clonotype has only a few counts. The chain joins TRBV9 to TRBJ2-7; the D gene is possibly TRBD2 (6 bases). The CDR3 is made up of 15 amino acids. In germline, CDR1 is SGDLS, CDR2 YYNGEE. Trimming took 0 bases from V and 0 from J, leaving 10 bases between them. The CDR3 protein is CASSVGGESSYEQYF. The CDR3, as DNA: TGTGCCAGCAGCGTAGGGGGGGAGAGCTCCTACGAGCAGTACTTC.